The rows below give T cell receptor beta chains drawn from one sample of a study of technical replicates of blood from several donors. Profiled with immunoSEQ multiplex PCR; TCRdb holds only in-frame clones, not every one. Of roughly 71,000 clones listed, 95% are singletons. The specimen was T cells isolated from PBMCs. These receptors were collected from a human donor in good health. Both conserved end residues are part of each CDR3. The D gene is left open where the match is weak. Some rows mark clone size as missing; the rest say once, few, many or name a class of expanded clone.

>.|TRBV6-5|TRBJ1-2|.
TGTGCCAGCAGTTATGGGAGGGATGGCTACACCTTC
CASSYGRDGYTF
>.|TRBV6-5|TRBJ1-2|.
TGTGCCAGCAGTTACAGGCCCCCTTCAGGTGGCTACACCTTC
CASSYRPPSGGYTF
>.|TRBV7-9|TRBJ2-7|TRBD2
TGTGCCAGCAGGGGGGGTCGTTTAGCGGGCTCCTACGAGCAGTACTTC
CASRGGRLAGSYEQYF
>.|TRBV6-5|TRBJ2-7|TRBD1
TGTGCCAGCAGTTACGGGACAGGCGGATACGAGCAGTACTTC
CASSYGTGGYEQYF
>.|TRBV14|TRBJ1-4|.
TGTGCCAGCAGCCAAGAAAACAGGTTCACAGCCGCAACTAATGAAAAACTGTTTTTT
CASSQENRFTAATNEKLFF
>once|TRBV6-5|TRBJ2-1|.
TGTGCCAGCAGTTACTCCCTAGGGGACAATGAGCAGTTCTTC
CASSYSLGDNEQFF
>.|TRBV6-1|TRBJ2-3|.
TGTGCCAGCAGTGAAATGGAGGGTCGTAGCACAGATACGCAGTATTTT
CASSEMEGRSTDTQYF
>.|TRBV9|TRBJ2-7|.
TGTGCCAGCGCCGCTCCGGGACAAGGATACGAGCAGTACTTC
CASAAPGQGYEQYF
>.|TRBV5-1|TRBJ2-3|TRBD2
TGCGCCAGCAGCTTCAGCGGGAGGGCTGTAGATACGCAGTATTTT
CASSFSGRAVDTQYF
>.|TRBV10-1|TRBJ1-1|TRBD1
TGCGCCAGCAGTGGAACTAACAGGGGTCCCACTGAAGCTTTCTTT
CASSGTNRGPTEAFF
>.|TRBV2|TRBJ1-5|.
TGTGCCAGCAGTGACGAGATTCAGCCCCAGCATTTT
CASSDEIQPQHF
>.|TRBV5-4|TRBJ2-3|.
TGTGCCAGCAGCTTTAGTGTGATGGGCTCTGATACGCAGTATTTT
CASSFSVMGSDTQYF
>.|TRBV5-1|TRBJ1-1|TRBD1
TGCGCCAGCAGCCCCGGAGGGGGCGGGCTCACTGAAGCTTTCTTT
CASSPGGGGLTEAFF
>.|TRBV27|TRBJ1-6|.
TGTGCCAGCAGTTTCAAACTCGGACAGTACGCTTCACCCCTCCACTTT
CASSFKLGQYASPLHF
>.|TRBV28|TRBJ1-2|.
TGTGCCGCCGAGGCAGGGTCCCCGTTGGTTGGCTACACCTTC
CAAEAGSPLVGYTF
>.|TRBV9|TRBJ1-3|.
TGTGCCAGCAGCGCATTCCCTGGAAACACCATATATTTT
CASSAFPGNTIYF
>once|TRBV5-1|TRBJ1-1|.
TGCGCCAGCAGCCCCTCCAGGGGAGATACTGAAGCTTTCTTT
CASSPSRGDTEAFF
>.|TRBV30|TRBJ1-2|.
TGTGCCTGGACTAGGAGGGGTGCTGTCTATGGCTACACCTTC
CAWTRRGAVYGYTF
>.|TRBV11-1|TRBJ2-7|.
TGTGCCAGCAGCTCTTGGGAGCGCTACGAGCAGTACTTC
CASSSWERYEQYF
>.|TRBV29-1|TRBJ2-7|TRBD2
TGCAGCGTCGCGGGACTAGCGGGAGTCTCCTACGAGCAGTACTTC
CSVAGLAGVSYEQYF
>.|TRBV23-1|TRBJ2-1|.
TGCGCCAGCAGTCAATCAAAAGGGGTGGGCAACAATGAGCAGTTCTTC
CASSQSKGVGNNEQFF
>.|TRBV6-5|TRBJ2-1|TRBD2
TGTGCCAGCAGGGGAATTAGCGGGGGGGCTGAGCAGTTCTTC
CASRGISGGAEQFF
>.|TRBV5-5|TRBJ1-3|.
TGTGCCAGCAGGGCCCAGGCAGGGTCTGGAAACACCATATATTTT
CASRAQAGSGNTIYF
>.|TRBV27|TRBJ2-5|.
TGTGCCAGCCCCCGGGAAGGTAAAGAGACCCAGTACTTC
CASPREGKETQYF
>.|TRBV4-1|TRBJ2-7|TRBD1
TGCGCCAGCAGCCAAGATGTGATAACAGGGGTCAACGAGCAGTACTTC
CASSQDVITGVNEQYF
>.|TRBV7-3|TRBJ1-2|TRBD1
TGTGCCAGCAGCATGACAGGGTTTGGCTACACCTTC
CASSMTGFGYTF
>.|TRBV19|TRBJ2-7|.
TGTGCCAGTGCGCCCAGGGGAACCTACGAGCAGTACTTC
CASAPRGTYEQYF
>.|TRBV19|TRBJ1-5|TRBD1
TGTGCCAGTATGAGGGACAGGGGATTTAGCAATCAGCCCCAGCATTTT
CASMRDRGFSNQPQHF
>.|TRBV4-2|TRBJ1-2|TRBD1
TGTGCCAGCAGACTGGGACAGGTATATGGCTACACCTTC
CASRLGQVYGYTF
>.|TRBV10-3|TRBJ1-1|.
TGTGCCATCAGTGACCGGGTCGTGAGCACTGAAGCTTTCTTT
CAISDRVVSTEAFF
>.|TRBV28|TRBJ1-1|.
TGTGCCAGCAGTTCCCGTTCGACTGAAGCTTTCTTT
CASSSRSTEAFF
>.|TRBV5-1|TRBJ2-7|TRBD1
TGCGCCAGCAGGCTGGACAGGTACTACGAGCAGTACTTC
CASRLDRYYEQYF
>.|TRBV19|TRBJ2-7|TRBD2
TGTGCCAGTGCCCTAGGGCGGGGGAACTCCTACGAGCAGTACTTC
CASALGRGNSYEQYF
>.|TRBV28|TRBJ2-7|TRBD1
TGTGCCAGCAGCCCTACGGGACAGGATAGCTCCTACGAGCAGTACTTC
CASSPTGQDSSYEQYF
>.|TRBV7-3|TRBJ2-2|.
TGTGCCAGCAGCTTAACGGGCCTAAGGACCGGGGAGCTGTTTTTT
CASSLTGLRTGELFF
>.|TRBV5-1|TRBJ2-5|TRBD2
TGCGCCAGCAGCTTGGTTAGCGGGAGGGTAGAGACCCAGTACTTC
CASSLVSGRVETQYF
>.|TRBV2|TRBJ1-2|TRBD1
TGTGCCAGCAGCCGAAGACAGGGGGACGGCTACACCTTC
CASSRRQGDGYTF